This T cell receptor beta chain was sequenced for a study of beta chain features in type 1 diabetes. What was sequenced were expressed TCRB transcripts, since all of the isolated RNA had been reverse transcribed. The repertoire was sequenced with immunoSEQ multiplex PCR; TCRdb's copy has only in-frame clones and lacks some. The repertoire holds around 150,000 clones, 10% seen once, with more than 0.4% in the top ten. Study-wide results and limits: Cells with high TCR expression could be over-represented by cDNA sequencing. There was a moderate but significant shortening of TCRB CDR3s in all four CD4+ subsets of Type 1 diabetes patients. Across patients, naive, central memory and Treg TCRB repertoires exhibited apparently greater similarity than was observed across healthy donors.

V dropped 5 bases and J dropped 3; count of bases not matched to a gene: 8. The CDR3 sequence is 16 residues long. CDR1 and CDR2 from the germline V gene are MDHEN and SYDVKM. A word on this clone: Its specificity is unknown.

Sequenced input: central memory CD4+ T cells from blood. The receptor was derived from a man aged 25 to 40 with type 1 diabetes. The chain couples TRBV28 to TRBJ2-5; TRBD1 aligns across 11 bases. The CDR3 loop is CASSRSGTGGKETQYF. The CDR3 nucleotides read TGTGCCAGCAGTCGTTCCGGGACAGGGGGAAAAGAGACCCAGTACTTC.